The sequence of this TCR beta chain was determined in a study of beta chain features in type 1 diabetes. As for the study in general: There was similarity between patients and healthy donors in age, gender and cell yields.

Purity (above 95%) was reached by all sorted populations. Study-level findings and limits: Shortening of TCRB CDR3s, moderate but significant, appeared in all four CD4+ subsets of Type 1 diabetes patients.

The V and J ends lost 7 bases and 7 bases respectively, with 14 bases between them. The germline V gene has CDR1 ENHRY and CDR2 SYGVKD. The CDR3 spans 12 residues. What was sequenced were expressed TCRB transcripts, since all of the isolated RNA had been reverse transcribed. The method was immunoSEQ multiplex PCR; TCRdb's version includes in-frame clones alone and lacks a portion of them. This sample has fewer than 350,000 clones, with 14% to 15% found just once. The sample holds a few counts of this clone. The target antigen is unknown. The receptor was derived from a man aged 18 to 30 with type 1 diabetes. Sequencing was performed on naive CD4+ T cells from blood. The V gene is TRBV10-3, the J gene TRBJ2-7, with D tentatively TRBD2 (6 bases). CDR3 in DNA: TGTGCCATCAAGGAGGGTGGGGAAGAGCAGTACTTC. It yields the protein CAIKEGGEEQYF.